This T cell receptor (beta chain) comes out of a study of T cell responses to AZD1222 COVID-19 vaccine (TCRdb year 2021). The study in broad terms: AZD1222 recipients with second doses at about 4 weeks or about 12 weeks were pooled, because spike-specific TCR depth and breadth did not differ between schedules. Trial participants were enrolled by age into subgroups of 18-55, 56-69 and 70-plus years, and roughly 150, 30 and 60 TCR-sequenced participants, respectively, were included in these subgroups. TCR sequencing covered more than 230 trial participants: 207 given two doses of AZD1222 and around 26 given two doses of MenACWY control vaccine. What the authors observed across the whole study: Conclusions about previously exposed vaccinees were limited because only 6 or 7 AZD1222 recipients were SARS-CoV-2 seropositive at baseline. After two AZD1222 doses, spike-specific TCR breadth and depth were significantly higher than at day 0 and than in MenACWY recipients. In the small 56-69-year group, the increase in depth fell short of significance, most likely because of low power. No day 14 peak-response samples were available, so repertoires were characterized only after the peak T cell response. The vaccine-associated CD4 TCRs covered the entire spike protein, and the dominant responses fell in regions 160-218 and 743-854. Reportedly, almost half of the unique spike-specific TCRs recognized epitopes lying outside the regions that are mutated in the B.1.351 and B.1.1.7 variants. Most participants were white British and females outnumbered males, and the authors suggested that clonal diversity may have been underestimated.

The label giving this sample's time point can be read as: baseline before first vaccination. The vaccinee samples were drawn from two UK trials, COV001 and COV002, one of which was a single-blind randomized controlled phase 2/3 trial testing AZD1222 (ChAdOx1 nCoV-19) in healthy adults. Trial participant PBMC samples were collected at day 0 and day 28 after the second dose for TCRbeta chain sequencing. Worth noting for this clone: The antigen this receptor binds is unknown. One base away there is no much larger clone; base qualities are not given.

The CDR3 has 16 amino acids, counting the end cysteine and phenylalanine. Only the CDR3 portion is preserved as DNA: 48 bases, with reading frame beginning at the first base. V is clipped by 5 bases and J by 0 bases, and the sequence between their germline boundaries is 16 bases long. From a lookup of the germline V gene (reference sequence), CDR1 and CDR2 are LNHDA and SQIVND. The CDR3 regions of human TCRbeta chains were subjected to immunosequencing. The original pipeline was this. TCRs in the repertoires were compared against a reference library of SARS-CoV-2-specific TCRs that had been generated with the MIRA antigen-specificity platform. Breadth was defined as the fraction of unique TCRs that were SARS-CoV-2-associated. Depth was defined as the fraction of total T cells that were SARS-CoV-2-associated. Using the MIRA data, every spike-specific TCR was mapped to the spike region that the TCR reacted to and assigned to either a CD4 or a CD8 class. Log10-transformed breadth and depth values were compared by one-way ANOVA with Sidak's multiple comparisons tests. This immuneACCESS table, as held by TCRdb, lists in-frame sequences with V and J called but not all clones. Of the missing ones, under half trace to an unresolved V gene in checked studies; the others have no known cause. The V and J calls and clone size are taken from that table; D and trimming were inferred from the DNA. The sample table lists some 130,000 clones, about 88% of them with a count of one. The top ten clones comprise 2.4% of the sample.

This TCR derives from an adult in good health. The sample here was peripheral blood, taken on day 0 of AZD1222 vaccination. The rearranged segments are TRBV19 and TRBJ1-1, and perhaps TRBD1 as D gene, on 5 matching bases. The DNA reads as follows: TGTGCCAGTAGTCATGGGACGGGCGGGATGAACACTGAAGCTTTCTTT. This yields the protein CASSHGTGGMNTEAFF. The CDR3 plus the reference TRBV19 and TRBJ1-1 genes for the other parts give the full variable domain: DGGITQSPKYLFRKEGQNVTLSCEQNLNHDAMYWYRQDPGQGLRLIYYSQIVNDFQKGDIAEGYSVSREKKESFPLTVTSAQKNPTAFYLCASSHGTGGMNTEAFFGQGTRLTVV.